What follows describes a single T cell receptor beta chain. TCRdb's copy holds only in-frame clones and misses some; the assay was immunoSEQ multiplex PCR. The sample carries 65,000 to 85,000 clones, roughly 90% recorded once. Trimming cost V 6 bases and J 0 bases, with 9 bases left between them. Germline V gene data show CDR1 as MNHEY and CDR2 as SVGEGT. This CDR3 has 14 amino acids. The data derive from a study of T cell responses to AZD1222 COVID-19 vaccine. This receptor was obtained from an adult in good health. Sequenced material: peripheral blood, taken on day 0 of AZD1222 vaccination. V is TRBV6-2 or TRBV6-3 and J is TRBJ2-1, with D hard to call. The CDR3 DNA reads TGTGCCAGCAGCCGGGCACCCTCCTACAATGAGCAGTTCTTC. It translates to CASSRAPSYNEQFF.